This T cell receptor beta chain was recorded in a study of CD8 T cells in ankylosing spondylitis. Study results and caveats: Ankylosing spondylitis blood seemed to carry a telltale TCR beta motif made of under ten highly homologous variants.

In TCRdb, the 5' RACE reads were re-called with MiXCR into one record per CDR3 protein. The table has about 510,000 distinct CDR3 sequences, 5.3% seen once; the top ten hold 3.5%. Germline CDR1 and CDR2: LGHNA and YNFKEQ. The CDR3 consists of 14 residues. With 1 base removed from V and 7 bases from J, the gap between germline ends came to 11 bases. This clonotype was recorded many times. The antigen is undetermined. This chain connects TRBV4-2 to TRBJ2-4; D might be TRBD2 (7 bases). The material sequenced was blood, either unsorted or a sorted T cell fraction (not recorded which). The sequence was collected from a male donor with ankylosing spondylitis. This chain's CDR3 is CASSQAGGGNIQYF. The CDR3 bases are TGTGCCAGCAGCCAAGCGGGGGGCGGGAACATTCAGTACTTC.